The clone carrying this TCR beta chain was counted a few times. Its cognate antigen is unknown. TCRdb reanalysed the 5' RACE reads using MiXCR and keeps one entry per CDR3 protein. Among fewer than 200,000 distinct CDR3 sequences, 20% to 25% were seen once, and the ten largest hold 23%. This sample is drawn from a study of T-cell memory formation after mild COVID-19. General study points: Among clones contracting day 15 to 85, CD4/CD8 was balanced, whereas later expanders leaned CD4+. The main location of contracting CD4+ clones was CM and EM, and that of contracting CD8+ clones was EMRA.

Per germline, CDR1 KGHDR and CDR2 SFDVKD. This CDR3 contains 17 residues. V dropped 7 bases and J dropped 3; count of bases not matched to a gene: 17. The chain joins TRBV24-1 to TRBJ2-7, with 7 bases identical to TRBD2. The sequenced material came from PBMCs or a T cell subset sorted from them (not recorded which). The clonotype was recovered from an adult woman who had mild COVID-19 (a few samples of this study predate the infection). Cell type and time point are not known. The CDR3 DNA reads as TGTGCCACCAGGACAACGAACCCCACGGGGGAGGGCTACGAGCAGTACTTC. Translating it yields CATRTTNPTGEGYEQYF.